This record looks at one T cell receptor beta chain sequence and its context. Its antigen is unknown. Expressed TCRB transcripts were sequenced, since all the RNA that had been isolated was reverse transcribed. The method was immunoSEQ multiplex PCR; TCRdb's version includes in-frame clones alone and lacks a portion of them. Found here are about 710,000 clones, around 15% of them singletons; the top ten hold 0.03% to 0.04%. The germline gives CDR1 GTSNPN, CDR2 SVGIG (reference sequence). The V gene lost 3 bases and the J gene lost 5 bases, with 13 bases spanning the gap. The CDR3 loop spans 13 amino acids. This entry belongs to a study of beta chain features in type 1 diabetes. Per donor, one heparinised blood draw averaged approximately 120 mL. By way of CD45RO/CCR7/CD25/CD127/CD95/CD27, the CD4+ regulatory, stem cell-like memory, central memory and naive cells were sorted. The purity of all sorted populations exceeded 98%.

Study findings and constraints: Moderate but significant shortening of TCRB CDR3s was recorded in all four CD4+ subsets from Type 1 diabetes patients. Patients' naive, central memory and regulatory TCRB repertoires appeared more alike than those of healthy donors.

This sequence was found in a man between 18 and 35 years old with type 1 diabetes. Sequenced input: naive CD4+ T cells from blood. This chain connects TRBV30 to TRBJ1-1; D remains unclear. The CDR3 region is CAWRAALRTEAFF. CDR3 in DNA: TGTGCCTGGAGAGCTGCGCTCAGGACTGAAGCTTTCTTT.